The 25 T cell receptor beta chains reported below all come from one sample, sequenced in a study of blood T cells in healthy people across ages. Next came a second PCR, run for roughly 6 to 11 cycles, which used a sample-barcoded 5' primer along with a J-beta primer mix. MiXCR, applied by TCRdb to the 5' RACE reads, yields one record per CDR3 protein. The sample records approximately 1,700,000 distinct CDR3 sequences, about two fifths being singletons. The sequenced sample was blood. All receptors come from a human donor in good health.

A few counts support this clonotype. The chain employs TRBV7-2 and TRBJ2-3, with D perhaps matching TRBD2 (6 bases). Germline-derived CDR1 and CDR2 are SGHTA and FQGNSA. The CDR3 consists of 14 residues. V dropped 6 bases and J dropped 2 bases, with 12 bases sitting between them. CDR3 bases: TGTGCCAGCAGTTCGACTAGAGCCACAGATACGCAGTATTTT. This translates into CASSSTRATDTQYF.

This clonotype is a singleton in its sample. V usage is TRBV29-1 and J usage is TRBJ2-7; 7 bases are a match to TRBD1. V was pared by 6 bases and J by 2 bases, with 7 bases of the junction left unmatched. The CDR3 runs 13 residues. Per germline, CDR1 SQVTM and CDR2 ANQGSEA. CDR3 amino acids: CSVVGQDAYEQYF. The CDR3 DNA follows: TGCAGCGTCGTCGGACAGGACGCCTACGAGCAGTACTTC.

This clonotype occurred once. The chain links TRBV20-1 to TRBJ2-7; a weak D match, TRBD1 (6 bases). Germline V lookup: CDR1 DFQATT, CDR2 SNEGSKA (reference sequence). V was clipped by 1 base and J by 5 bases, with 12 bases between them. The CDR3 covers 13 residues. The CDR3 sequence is CSARVQGWHEQYF. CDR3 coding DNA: TGCAGTGCTAGAGTACAGGGATGGCACGAGCAGTACTTC.

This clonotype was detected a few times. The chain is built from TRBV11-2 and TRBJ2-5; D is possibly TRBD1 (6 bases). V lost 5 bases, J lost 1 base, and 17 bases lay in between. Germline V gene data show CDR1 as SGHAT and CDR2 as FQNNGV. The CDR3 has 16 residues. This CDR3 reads CASSQGREAIQETQYF. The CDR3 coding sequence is TGTGCCAGCAGCCAGGGGCGTGAGGCGATCCAAGAGACCCAGTACTTC.

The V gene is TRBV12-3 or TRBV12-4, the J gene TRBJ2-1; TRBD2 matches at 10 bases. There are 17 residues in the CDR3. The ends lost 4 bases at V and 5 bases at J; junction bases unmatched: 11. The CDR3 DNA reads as TGTGCCAGCAGTTCAAGCCCCTTAGCGGGGGGCCACAATGAGCAGTTCTTC. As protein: CASSSSPLAGGHNEQFF.

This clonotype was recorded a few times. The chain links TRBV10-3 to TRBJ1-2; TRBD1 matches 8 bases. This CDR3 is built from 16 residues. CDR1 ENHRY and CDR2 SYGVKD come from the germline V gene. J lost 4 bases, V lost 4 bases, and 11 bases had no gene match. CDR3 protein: CAISGYPDRVGYGYTF. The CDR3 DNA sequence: TGTGCCATCAGTGGGTACCCGGACAGGGTTGGCTATGGCTACACCTTC.

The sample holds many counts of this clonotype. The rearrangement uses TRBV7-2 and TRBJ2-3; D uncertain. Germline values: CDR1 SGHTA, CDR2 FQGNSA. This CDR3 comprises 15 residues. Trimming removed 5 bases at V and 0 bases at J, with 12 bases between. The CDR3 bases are TGTGCCAGCAGCCAGAACGCCCCCAGCACAGATACGCAGTATTTT. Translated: CASSQNAPSTDTQYF.

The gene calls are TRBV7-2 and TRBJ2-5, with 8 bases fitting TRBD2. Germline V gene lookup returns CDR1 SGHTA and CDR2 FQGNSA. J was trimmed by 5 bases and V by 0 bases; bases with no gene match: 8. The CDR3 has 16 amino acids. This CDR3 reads CASSLAVIAGTETQYF. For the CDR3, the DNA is TGTGCCAGCAGCTTAGCCGTAATAGCGGGGACGGAGACCCAGTACTTC. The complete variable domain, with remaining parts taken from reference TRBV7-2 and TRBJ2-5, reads GAGVSQSPSNKVTEKGKDVELRCDPISGHTALYWYRQSLGQGLEFLIYFQGNSAPDKSGLPSDRFSAERTGGSVSTLTIQRTQQEDSAVYLCASSLAVIAGTETQYFGPGTRLLVL.

The DNA of the CDR3 is TGTGCCAGCAGTTTTGGGACAATCTACGGCTACACCTTC. It specifies CASSFGTIYGYTF. The chain uses TRBV12-3 or TRBV12-4 and TRBJ1-2, with D possibly matching TRBD1 (6 bases). This CDR3 comprises 13 residues. Deletions cut 3 bases from V and 8 bases from J, with 13 bases between.

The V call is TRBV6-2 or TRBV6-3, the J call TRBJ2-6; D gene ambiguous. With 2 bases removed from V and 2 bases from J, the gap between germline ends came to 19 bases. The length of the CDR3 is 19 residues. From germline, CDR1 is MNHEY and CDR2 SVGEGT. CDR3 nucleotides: TGTGCCAGCAGTTACATTCCGGTCCTCCTCCGGGCTGGGGCCAACGTCCTGACTTTC. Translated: CASSYIPVLLRAGANVLTF.

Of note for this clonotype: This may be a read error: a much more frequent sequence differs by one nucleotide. The CDR3 DNA reads TGTGCCAGCAGTTGGGGACAGAGAGAGACCCAGTACTTC. This gives the protein CASSWGQRETQYF. The chain is built from TRBV6-5 and TRBJ2-7, with TRBD1 matching over 7 bases. The last part of the DNA fits TRBJ2-5 better; the J call may be wrong. Looked up from germline, CDR1 is MNHEY and CDR2 is SVGAGI. The CDR3 loop spans 13 amino acids.

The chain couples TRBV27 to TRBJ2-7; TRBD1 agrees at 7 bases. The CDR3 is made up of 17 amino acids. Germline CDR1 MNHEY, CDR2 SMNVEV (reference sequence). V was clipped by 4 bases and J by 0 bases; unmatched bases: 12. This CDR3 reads CASSSSAGTESSYEQYF. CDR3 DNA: TGTGCCAGCAGTTCGAGTGCCGGGACAGAGAGCTCCTACGAGCAGTACTTC.

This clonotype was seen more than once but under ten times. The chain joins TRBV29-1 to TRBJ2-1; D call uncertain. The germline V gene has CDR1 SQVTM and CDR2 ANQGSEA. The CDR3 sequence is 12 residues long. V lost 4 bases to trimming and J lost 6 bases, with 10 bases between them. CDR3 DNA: TGCAGCGTTGCTAGGACGGCCAATGAGCAGTTCTTC. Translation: CSVARTANEQFF.

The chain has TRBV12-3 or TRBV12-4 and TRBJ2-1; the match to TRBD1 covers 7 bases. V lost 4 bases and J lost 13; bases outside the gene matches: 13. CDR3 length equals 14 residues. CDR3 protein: CASSSRGKQETQFF. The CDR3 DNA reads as TGTGCCAGCAGTTCCAGGGGGAAACAAGAGACCCAGTTCTTC.

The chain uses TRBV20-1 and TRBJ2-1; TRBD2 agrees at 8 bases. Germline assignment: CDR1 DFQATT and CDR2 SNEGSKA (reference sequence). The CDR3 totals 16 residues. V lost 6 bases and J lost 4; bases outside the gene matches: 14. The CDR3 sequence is CSALRGGGLEYNEQFF. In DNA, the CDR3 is TGCAGTGCCCTCAGGGGCGGGGGGCTAGAATACAATGAGCAGTTCTTC.

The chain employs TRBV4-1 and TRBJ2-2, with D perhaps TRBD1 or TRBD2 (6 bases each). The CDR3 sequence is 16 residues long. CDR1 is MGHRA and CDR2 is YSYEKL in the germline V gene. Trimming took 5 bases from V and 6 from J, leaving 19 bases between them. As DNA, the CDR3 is TGCGCCAGCAGCAAAGGGGGGCCGCCAGGCGCCGGGGAGCTGTTTTTT. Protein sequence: CASSKGGPPGAGELFF.

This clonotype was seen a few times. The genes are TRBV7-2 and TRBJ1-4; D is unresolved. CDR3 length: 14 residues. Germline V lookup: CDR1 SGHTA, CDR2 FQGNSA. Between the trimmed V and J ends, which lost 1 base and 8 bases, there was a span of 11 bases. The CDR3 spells CASSLGAGEEKLFF. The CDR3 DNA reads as TGTGCCAGCAGCTTAGGGGCCGGGGAGGAAAAACTGTTTTTT.

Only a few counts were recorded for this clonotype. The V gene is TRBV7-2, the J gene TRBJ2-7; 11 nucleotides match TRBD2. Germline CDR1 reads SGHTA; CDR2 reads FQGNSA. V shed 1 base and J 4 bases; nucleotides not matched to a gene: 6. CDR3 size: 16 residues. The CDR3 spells CASSLVGLAEGYEQYF. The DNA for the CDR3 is TGTGCCAGCAGCTTAGTGGGACTAGCGGAGGGATACGAGCAGTACTTC.

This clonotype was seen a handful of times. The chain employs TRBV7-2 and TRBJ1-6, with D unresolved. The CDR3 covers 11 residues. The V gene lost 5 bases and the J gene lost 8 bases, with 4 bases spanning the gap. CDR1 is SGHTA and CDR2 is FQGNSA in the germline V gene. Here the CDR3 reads CASSADSPLHF. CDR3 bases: TGTGCCAGCAGCGCCGATTCACCCCTCCACTTT. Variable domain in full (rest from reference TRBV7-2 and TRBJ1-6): GAGVSQSPSNKVTEKGKDVELRCDPISGHTALYWYRQSLGQGLEFLIYFQGNSAPDKSGLPSDRFSAERTGGSVSTLTIQRTQQEDSAVYLCASSADSPLHFGNGTRLTVT.

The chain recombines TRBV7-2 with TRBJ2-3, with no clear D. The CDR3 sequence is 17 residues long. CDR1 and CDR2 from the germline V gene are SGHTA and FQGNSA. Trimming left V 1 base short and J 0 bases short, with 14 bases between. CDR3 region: CASSLGVIRGSTDTQYF. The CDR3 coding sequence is TGTGCCAGCAGCTTAGGGGTTATTAGAGGTAGCACAGATACGCAGTATTTT.

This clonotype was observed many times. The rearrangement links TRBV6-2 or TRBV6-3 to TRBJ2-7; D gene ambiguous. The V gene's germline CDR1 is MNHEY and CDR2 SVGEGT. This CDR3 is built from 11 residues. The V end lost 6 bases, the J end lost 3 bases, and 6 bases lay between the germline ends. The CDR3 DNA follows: TGTGCCAGCAGCCGCATCTACGAGCAGTACTTC. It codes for CASSRIYEQYF.

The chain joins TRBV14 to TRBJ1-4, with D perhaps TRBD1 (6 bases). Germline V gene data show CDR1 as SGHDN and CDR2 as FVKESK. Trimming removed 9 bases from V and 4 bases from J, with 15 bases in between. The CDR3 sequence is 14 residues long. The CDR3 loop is CARLQGEHNEKLFF. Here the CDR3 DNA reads TGTGCCAGACTACAGGGAGAGCATAATGAAAAACTGTTTTTT.

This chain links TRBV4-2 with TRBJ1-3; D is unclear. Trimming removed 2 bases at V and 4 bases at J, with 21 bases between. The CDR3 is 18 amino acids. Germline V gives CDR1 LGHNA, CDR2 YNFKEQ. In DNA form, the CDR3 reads TGTGCCAGCAGCCAATCAGCAACTGGAGGATTTGGAGGAAACACCATATATTTT. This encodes CASSQSATGGFGGNTIYF.

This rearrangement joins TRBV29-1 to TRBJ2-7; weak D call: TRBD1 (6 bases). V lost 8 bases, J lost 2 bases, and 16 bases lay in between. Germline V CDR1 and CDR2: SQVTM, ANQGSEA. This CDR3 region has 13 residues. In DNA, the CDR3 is TGCAGCTTCACAGGGATTAAAACCTACGAGCAGTACTTC. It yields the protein CSFTGIKTYEQYF.

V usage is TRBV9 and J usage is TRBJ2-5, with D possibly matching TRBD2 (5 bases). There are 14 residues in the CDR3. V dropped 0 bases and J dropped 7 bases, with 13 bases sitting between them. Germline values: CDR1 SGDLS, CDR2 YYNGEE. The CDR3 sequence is CASSVDQREGTQYF. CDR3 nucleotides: TGTGCCAGCAGCGTAGACCAGAGGGAAGGGACCCAGTACTTC.